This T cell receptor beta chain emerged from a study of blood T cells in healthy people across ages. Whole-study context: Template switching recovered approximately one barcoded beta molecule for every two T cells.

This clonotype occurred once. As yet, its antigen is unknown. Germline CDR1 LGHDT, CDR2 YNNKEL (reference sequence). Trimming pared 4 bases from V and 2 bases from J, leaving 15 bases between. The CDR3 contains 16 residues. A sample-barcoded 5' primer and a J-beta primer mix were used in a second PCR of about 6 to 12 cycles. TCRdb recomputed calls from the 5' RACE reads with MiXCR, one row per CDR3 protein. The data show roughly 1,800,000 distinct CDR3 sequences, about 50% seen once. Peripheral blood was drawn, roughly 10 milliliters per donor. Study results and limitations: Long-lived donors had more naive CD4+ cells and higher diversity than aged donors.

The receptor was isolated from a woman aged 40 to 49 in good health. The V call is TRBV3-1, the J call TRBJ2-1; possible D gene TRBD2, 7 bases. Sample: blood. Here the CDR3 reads CASSRTLRGPYNEQFF. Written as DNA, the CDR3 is TGTGCCAGCAGCCGAACCCTGCGGGGGCCCTACAATGAGCAGTTCTTC.